The present T cell receptor beta chain was sequenced within a study of monozygotic twins with inflammatory bowel disease. CDR3 length equals 17 residues. CDR1 SGHRS and CDR2 YFSETQ come from the germline V gene. TCRdb reprocessed the 5' RACE reads and reports one entry per CDR3 protein, with no DNA. The table lists 300,000 to 350,000 distinct CDR3 sequences. The sample was blood. The chain is built from TRBV5-1 and TRBJ2-2; TCRdb names TRBD2, which stays unverified in the absence of DNA. The source is a human donor with ulcerative colitis or Crohn's disease, or a healthy co-twin of an affected twin (not recorded which). CDR3 protein: CASLPLAAGVDTGELFF.